The clone carrying this TCR beta chain was picked up one time. This sample was included in a study of cytomegalovirus exposure and HLA in healthy donors. The CDR3 runs to 15 residues. CDR1 SEHNR and CDR2 FQNEAQ come from the germline V gene (reference sequence). The V end lost 3 bases, the J end lost 0 bases, and 11 bases lay between the germline ends. A multiplex PCR was run with 60 Vbeta primers and 13 Jbeta primers. The repertoire was sequenced with immunoSEQ multiplex PCR; TCRdb's copy has only in-frame clones and lacks some. The repertoire has approximately 130,000 clones, roughly 70% of them found once; the top ten carry roughly 3%.

Input material: PBMCs. The genes are TRBV7-9 and TRBJ1-2, with D maybe TRBD1 (5 bases). The receptor comes from a young man in good health and CMV-seronegative. CDR3 in amino acids: CASSFGDSSNYGYTF. As DNA, the CDR3 is TGTGCCAGCAGCTTCGGCGACAGTTCTAACTATGGCTACACCTTC. Full variable domain (remainder filled in from reference TRBV7-9 and TRBJ1-2): DTGVSQNPRHKITKRGQNVTFRCDPISEHNRLYWYRQTLGQGPEFLTYFQNEAQLEKSRLLSDRFSAERPKGSFSTLEIQRTEQGDSAMYLCASSFGDSSNYGYTFGSGTRLTVV.